One sample yielded the 27 T cell receptor beta chains listed below, sequenced in a study of blood T cell repertoires in COVID-19. The repertoire was sequenced with immunoSEQ multiplex PCR; TCRdb's copy has only in-frame clones and lacks some. The sample carries some 120,000 clones, around 87% recorded once. Sequencing was performed on peripheral blood. The receptor set was obtained from a woman aged 55-69 years with acute or convalescent COVID-19.

DNA for the CDR3: TGTGCCAGCAGCTTAGTTAGCGAGGGACAGCCCCAGCATTTT. This encodes CASSLVSEGQPQHF. The rearrangement uses TRBV7-2 and TRBJ1-5; unclear D gene. The V end was cut by 1 base, the J end by 7 bases, with 11 bases between. Germline V lookup: CDR1 SGHTA, CDR2 FQGNSA. This CDR3 region has 14 residues. The full variable domain, with the rest looked up from reference TRBV7-2 and TRBJ1-5, is GAGVSQSPSNKVTEKGKDVELRCDPISGHTALYWYRQSLGQGLEFLIYFQGNSAPDKSGLPSDRFSAERTGGSVSTLTIQRTQQEDSAVYLCASSLVSEGQPQHFGDGTRLSIL.

This chain uses TRBV2 with TRBJ2-1; possible D gene TRBD1, 6 bases. This CDR3 has 13 residues. Germline CDR1 is SNHLY and CDR2 is FYNNEI. V gave up 7 bases and J gave up 6 bases, with 13 bases separating them. As DNA, the CDR3 is TGTGCCAGCACCCGAGACAGGATCAATGAGCAGTTCTTC. Translated: CASTRDRINEQFF.

This clone is a singleton in its sample. The V gene is TRBV7-8, the J gene TRBJ2-1, with a tentative D call TRBD1 (5 bases). The V end was cut by 5 bases, the J end by 1 base, with 12 bases between. The CDR3 is 15 residues long. CDR1 is SGHVS, CDR2 FQNEAQ, per germline. The DNA for the CDR3 is TGTGCCAGCAGCAACCGCAGGGAATCCTACAATGAGCAGTTCTTC. Protein product: CASSNRRESYNEQFF.

The CDR3 nucleotides read TGTGCCAGCACAGAAGCAACTAATGAAAAACTGTTTTTT. It translates to CASTEATNEKLFF. This chain links TRBV19 with TRBJ1-4, with no clear D. CDR3 length: 13 amino acids. V lost 9 bases, J lost 0 bases, and 8 bases lay in between. Germline V gene sequence: CDR1 LNHDA, CDR2 SQIVND (reference sequence). Filled out from reference TRBV19 and TRBJ1-4, the complete variable domain reads DGGITQSPKYLFRKEGQNVTLSCEQNLNHDAMYWYRQDPGQGLRLIYYSQIVNDFQKGDIAEGYSVSREKKESFPLTVTSAQKNPTAFYLCASTEATNEKLFFGSGTQLSVL.

This clone was detected only once. The rearrangement uses TRBV12-3 or TRBV12-4 and TRBJ1-2; 7 nucleotides match TRBD1. This CDR3 has 13 residues. V shed 1 base and J 8 bases; nucleotides not matched to a gene: 4. Here the CDR3 DNA reads TGTGCCAGCAGTTTAGGGGGGACAGAGGGCTACACCTTC. Its translation: CASSLGGTEGYTF.

The chain is built from TRBV7-9 and TRBJ1-1; maybe TRBD1 (5 bases). This CDR3 has 14 residues. V was pared by 3 bases and J by 4 bases, with 12 bases between. The germline CDR1 and CDR2 sequences are SEHNR and FQNEAQ (reference sequence). CDR3 sequence reads: CASSFQGTGTEAFF. The CDR3 bases are TGTGCCAGCAGCTTTCAGGGAACGGGCACTGAAGCTTTCTTT.

The J gene is TRBJ2-7, the V gene TRBV6-5; 8 bases align to TRBD2. V shed 2 bases, J shed 2 bases, and the junction held 2 bases outside the gene matches. Germline V gene lookup returns CDR1 MNHEY and CDR2 SVGAGI. The CDR3 is 14 amino acids. The CDR3 DNA reads as TGTGCCAGCAGTTACACTAGCGGAACCTACGAGCAGTACTTC. Its protein is CASSYTSGTYEQYF.

V gene TRBV10-3 combines with J gene TRBJ1-4; D perhaps matches TRBD1 (6 bases). CDR1 is ENHRY and CDR2 is SYGVKD in the germline V gene. V was clipped by 10 bases and J by 7 bases, with 13 bases between them. This CDR3 spans 12 amino acids. Here the CDR3 DNA reads TGTGCCACCTGGGGGCAGGGTGAAAAACTGTTTTTT. It codes for CATWGQGEKLFF.

The V and J genes are TRBV3-1 (or the pseudogene TRBV3-2) and TRBJ2-5; 7 nucleotides agree with TRBD1. The CDR3 spans 13 residues. From germline, CDR1 is LGHDT and CDR2 YNNKEL (reference sequence). J lost 5 bases, V lost 2 bases, and 2 bases had no gene match. This chain's CDR3 is CASSQNRGETQYF. Written as DNA, the CDR3 is TGTGCCAGCAGCCAAAACAGGGGCGAGACCCAGTACTTC.

CDR3: CAISGNRGETQYF. In DNA form, the CDR3 reads TGTGCCATCAGTGGGAACCGCGGGGAGACCCAGTACTTC. The J gene is TRBJ2-5, the V gene TRBV10-3; possible D gene TRBD2, 5 bases. V shed 4 bases and J shed 5 bases, with 11 bases lying between them. Germline-derived CDR1 and CDR2 are ENHRY and SYGVKD. There are 13 residues in the CDR3.

CDR3 loop: CASSYGQTNTEAFF. The CDR3 nucleotides read TGTGCCAGCAGTTACGGACAAACAAACACTGAAGCTTTCTTT. The chain recombines TRBV6-6 with TRBJ1-1; possible D gene TRBD1, 5 bases. The CDR3 has 14 residues. Trimming took off 2 bases at V and 2 bases at J, with 9 bases between the two ends. Germline V gene lookup returns CDR1 MNHNY and CDR2 SVGAGI (reference sequence).

The chain carries TRBV15 and TRBJ2-1; D perhaps matches TRBD2 (6 bases). Trimming removed 4 bases from V and 7 bases from J, with 8 bases in between. Per germline, CDR1 LNHNV and CDR2 YYDKDF (reference sequence). The CDR3 length is 12 residues. Written as DNA, the CDR3 is TGTGCCACCAGCATGCTAGCGAATGAGCAGTTCTTC. It translates to CATSMLANEQFF.

The genes are TRBV7-6 and TRBJ1-3, with TRBD1 as a possible D gene (5 bases). Trimming shortened V by 8 bases and J by 3 bases, and 17 bases separated the two germline ends. In germline, CDR1 is SGHVS, CDR2 FNYEAQ. The CDR3 contains 15 residues. The CDR3 DNA reads TGTGCCAGCGCGAGTGACAGATCGTTTGGAAACACCATATATTTT. Its translation: CASASDRSFGNTIYF.

The chain combines TRBV5-6 with TRBJ2-1; perhaps TRBD2 as D (5 bases). CDR3 length: 19 amino acids. CDR1 and CDR2 from the germline V gene are SGHDT and YYEEEE. Trimming took off 4 bases at V and 0 bases at J, with 23 bases between the two ends. In DNA, the CDR3 is TGTGCCAGCAGCCTCGAATTTAGCGTTGGAAGGAGCTCCTACAATGAGCAGTTCTTC. This gives the protein CASSLEFSVGRSSYNEQFF.

The V and J genes are TRBV18 and TRBJ1-2; 8 bases align to TRBD1. Trimming cost V 3 bases and J 5 bases; bases outside gene matches: 5. This CDR3 is built from 14 residues. In germline, CDR1 is KGHSH, CDR2 LQKENI. Written as DNA, the CDR3 is TGTGCCAGCTCACCTAAGGACAGGGATTATGGCTACACCTTC. Encoded protein: CASSPKDRDYGYTF. Using reference TRBV18 and TRBJ1-2 for the parts outside the CDR3, the full variable domain is NAGVMQNPRHLVRRRGQEARLRCSPMKGHSHVYWYRQLPEEGLKFMVYLQKENIIDESGMPKERFSAEFPKEGPSILRIQQVVRGDSAAYFCASSPKDRDYGYTFGSGTRLTVV.

The chain has TRBV10-3 and TRBJ1-1; 8 bases are shared with TRBD1. Trimming cost V 10 bases and J 5 bases; bases outside gene matches: 12. The CDR3 has 14 residues. Germline loops: CDR1 ENHRY, CDR2 SYGVKD. In DNA, the CDR3 is TGTGCCAGCCGGACAGGGTACGGGAAAACTGAAGCTTTCTTT. Translating gives CASRTGYGKTEAFF.

CDR3 sequence: CASSSSGGVSYNEQFF. CDR3 coding DNA: TGTGCCAGCAGCTCTTCGGGGGGTGTGTCCTACAATGAGCAGTTCTTC. The V gene is TRBV7-2, the J gene TRBJ2-1, with 7 bases that match TRBD2. From germline, CDR1 is SGHTA and CDR2 FQGNSA. Unmatched junction bases numbered 7, after V lost 4 bases and J lost 1 base. The CDR3 consists of 16 residues.

This clone came up once. J is TRBJ1-3 and V is TRBV6-5; no definite D call. Germline V gives CDR1 MNHEY, CDR2 SVGAGI. Trimming cost V 5 bases and J 0 bases, with 5 bases left between them. The CDR3 is made up of 13 amino acids. Written as DNA, the CDR3 is TGTGCCAGCAGTCGGAGCTCTGGAAACACCATATATTTT. Its protein is CASSRSSGNTIYF.

The chain recombines TRBV25-1 with TRBJ2-1, with 11 bases that match TRBD2. Looked up from germline, CDR1 is MGHDK and CDR2 is SYGVNS. Losses at the gene ends were 8 bases for V and 4 bases for J; bases not matched to a gene: 16. This CDR3 is 18 amino acids long. The CDR3 reads CASGTGLAAQSSYNEQFF. The CDR3 nucleotides are TGTGCCAGCGGTACGGGACTAGCGGCTCAATCTTCTTACAATGAGCAGTTCTTC.

In this sample, this clone turned up a few times. V and J are TRBV9 and TRBJ1-2; D is uncertain. Trimming pared 10 bases from V and 0 bases from J, leaving 19 bases between. Germline-derived CDR1 and CDR2 are SGDLS and YYNGEE. This CDR3 region has 15 residues. The CDR3 sequence is CAPRGFPGANYGYTF. Written as DNA, the CDR3 is TGTGCCCCACGGGGTTTCCCGGGAGCTAACTATGGCTACACCTTC.

The J gene is TRBJ1-2, the V gene TRBV5-6; D unresolved. The germline V gene encodes CDR1 SGHDT and CDR2 YYEEEE. V was clipped by 3 bases and J by 1 base, with 16 bases between them. The CDR3 has 16 amino acids. CDR3 sequence reads: CASSSHREGGNYGYTF. The CDR3 nucleotides are TGTGCCAGCAGCTCACATAGGGAGGGAGGTAACTATGGCTACACCTTC.

This rearrangement joins TRBV21-1 to TRBJ1-2; the D call TRBD1 from the table was never checked on the DNA. TRBV21-1 is a pseudogene segment. CDR3 size: 15 residues. The CDR3 DNA is TGTGCCAGCAGCAGTCCCGACAGGGTACGGGATGGCTACACCTTC. Its translation: CASSSPDRVRDGYTF.

The CDR3 region has the DNA TGTGCCAGCAGTTTATTAAGAGGGAGTCGGGGTGAGCAGTTCTTC. The encoded protein is CASSLLRGSRGEQFF. The chain couples TRBV28 to TRBJ2-1; D possibly corresponds to TRBD2 (5 bases). The ends were cut back, 1 base at V and 9 bases at J, with 16 bases in the middle. Germline CDR1 and CDR2: MDHEN and SYDVKM. This CDR3 comprises 15 residues.

The rearrangement joins TRBV13 to TRBJ2-1; tentative D call: TRBD2 (5 bases). Trimming took 5 bases from V and 3 from J, leaving 14 bases between them. The CDR3 runs to 15 residues. Germline CDR1 PRHDT, CDR2 FYEKMQ (reference sequence). The CDR3 DNA sequence: TGTGCCAGCAGCAAACTGGGAGATCGCTACAATGAGCAGTTCTTC. Translated: CASSKLGDRYNEQFF.

This clone has more than one count but fewer than ten. The V and J genes are TRBV3-1 (or the pseudogene TRBV3-2) and TRBJ1-2; D is perhaps TRBD1 (5 bases). V was clipped by 2 bases and J by 6 bases, with 10 bases between them. There are 13 residues in the CDR3. Germline V gene lookup returns CDR1 LGHDT and CDR2 YNNKEL (reference sequence). In DNA, the CDR3 is TGTGCCAGCAGCCAATTACAGGCGAATGGCTACACCTTC. This codes for CASSQLQANGYTF.

J is TRBJ1-1 and V is TRBV2; 12 bases map to TRBD1. Germline V gives CDR1 SNHLY, CDR2 FYNNEI. CDR3 length: 16 residues. The ends lost 6 bases at V and 1 base at J; junction bases unmatched: 6. CDR3 nucleotide sequence: TGTGCCAGCAGGGAGGGACAGGGGGCACGGAACACTGAAGCTTTCTTT. Its protein product is CASREGQGARNTEAFF.

The V call is TRBV29-1, the J call TRBJ1-4, with 8 bases matching TRBD1. V was clipped by 3 bases and J by 10 bases; unmatched bases: 16. The CDR3 runs 16 residues. CDR1 is SQVTM, CDR2 ANQGSEA, per germline. Written as DNA, the CDR3 is TGCAGCGTTGAGCACCCGACAGGGGCCGAAACGGGAAAACTGTTTTTT. This codes for CSVEHPTGAETGKLFF.